The source of this TCR beta chain is a study of T cells in Graves' hyperthyroidism and ophthalmopathy. RNA transcripts yielded amplified TCR beta CDR3 regions. HTBI primers were the set used in a first-round RT-PCR of the TCR CDR3. TCRdb ran MiXCR on the multiplex PCR reads and lists one entry per CDR3 protein. There are 300,000 to 400,000 distinct CDR3 sequences in the sample; 11% to 15% occur only once, and roughly 11% lies in the top ten. Trimming took 4 bases from V and 6 from J, leaving 13 bases between them. This CDR3 is built from 13 residues. CDR1 and CDR2 from the germline V gene are MGHRA and YSYEKL.

The chain couples TRBV4-1 to TRBJ2-7, with TRBD2 as a possible D gene (5 bases). This sequence originates from a woman between 55 and 75 years old with Graves' hyperthyroidism. Sequenced input: blood. CDR3 amino acids: CASSPRGRVEQYF. The CDR3, as DNA: TGCGCCAGCAGCCCCCGGGGTAGGGTCGAGCAGTACTTC.